The source of this T cell receptor (beta chain) is a study of T cells in Graves' hyperthyroidism and ophthalmopathy. The study, taken as a whole, reports: Using 13 V-J features, a model discriminated ophthalmopathy from stable hyperthyroidism.

Only a few counts were recorded for this clonotype. Its cognate antigen is unknown. The study excluded patients with uncontrolled infection, other autoimmune disease, pregnancy or lactation. The blood sample was taken at first hyperthyroidism diagnosis, before any ophthalmopathy symptoms. The authors obtained PBMCs from around 10 ml of fresh peripheral blood. The CDR3 runs to 17 residues. Germline V CDR1 and CDR2: SQVTM, ANQGSEA. V lost 1 base and J 0 bases, leaving 19 bases between the germline ends. From RNA transcripts, TCR beta CDR3 regions were amplified. During a first-round RT-PCR of the TCR CDR3, the HTBI primer set was used. Each CDR3 protein gets one entry after TCRdb re-called the multiplex PCR reads with MiXCR. The table shows fewer than 900,000 distinct CDR3 sequences, with roughly a sixth occurring only once.

The rearrangement uses TRBV29-1 and TRBJ2-7, with D perhaps being TRBD1 or TRBD2 (7 bases each). Sequencing input: blood. This receptor was identified in a woman aged 45-65 years with Graves' hyperthyroidism that later progressed to Graves' ophthalmopathy. The CDR3 DNA reads as TGCAGCGTTGAAGCGCGGGGGACAGCAGTAAGCTCCTACGAGCAGTACTTC. This gives the protein CSVEARGTAVSSYEQYF.